These 14 T cell receptor beta chains share one sample of origin, sequenced in a study of beta chain features in type 1 diabetes. The study's findings and limits: Among all four CD4+ subsets, Type 1 diabetes patients had TCRB CDR3s that were moderately but significantly shorter.

These TCRs are of unknown antigen specificity. Expressed TCRB transcripts got sequenced, as all isolated RNA was reverse transcribed. Clones were sequenced by immunoSEQ multiplex PCR, and TCRdb holds only the in-frame ones, with some missing. The sample lists 250,000 or so clones; about 20% were seen once. Sequencing input: naive CD4+ T cells from blood. These receptors originate from a woman aged 40 to 50 with type 1 diabetes.

The chain has TRBV5-4 and TRBJ2-5; weak D call: TRBD2 (6 bases). Trimming cost V 5 bases and J 2 bases, with 13 bases left between them. The CDR3 sequence is 14 residues long. Germline V gene data show CDR1 as SGHNT and CDR2 as YYREEE (reference sequence). CDR3 in amino acids: CASSLRDLQETQYF. The CDR3 coding sequence is TGTGCCAGCAGTTTACGGGACTTACAAGAGACCCAGTACTTC.

In nucleotides, the CDR3 is TGTGCCAGCAGTTTTTTAGCGGGAGGGCCTACAGATACGCAGTATTTT. Protein: CASSFLAGGPTDTQYF. V usage is TRBV6-5 and J usage is TRBJ2-3, with 11 bases that match TRBD2. Germline V CDR1 and CDR2: MNHEY, SVGAGI. This CDR3 region has 16 residues. Trimming at V came to 4 bases and at J to 3 bases, leaving 6 bases not matched to a gene.

The chain recombines TRBV19 with TRBJ1-5; D perhaps matches TRBD1 (5 bases). CDR1 LNHDA and CDR2 SQIVND come from the germline V gene (reference sequence). Trimming took off 5 bases at V and 10 bases at J, with 24 bases between the two ends. The CDR3 contains 16 residues. The CDR3 sequence: CASSYRQSGSTRPQHF. The DNA of the CDR3 is TGTGCCAGTAGTTATCGACAGTCCGGTTCCACACGTCCCCAGCATTTT.

The chain links TRBV2 to TRBJ2-1; D gene ambiguous. Trimming shortened V by 0 bases and J by 15 bases, and 9 bases separated the two germline ends. This CDR3 region has 11 residues. Germline CDR1 SNHLY, CDR2 FYNNEI. The CDR3 loop is CASSEALLLFF. In DNA form, the CDR3 reads TGTGCCAGCAGTGAAGCGCTTTTACTGTTCTTC.

This clone was counted only a few times. The chain employs TRBV28 and TRBJ2-3, with 10 bases identical to TRBD2. The ends lost 10 bases at V and 2 bases at J; junction bases unmatched: 12. Germline values: CDR1 MDHEN, CDR2 SYDVKM. The CDR3 runs 16 residues. Here the CDR3 DNA reads TGTGCCACCACAAGAGGAGCGGGAGGGCCCACAGATACGCAGTATTTT. Its translation: CATTRGAGGPTDTQYF.

The chain joins TRBV29-1 to TRBJ1-2; no reliable D call. Germline CDR1 and CDR2: SQVTM and ANQGSEA. This CDR3 region has 14 residues. The V end was cut by 6 bases, the J end by 6 bases, with 20 bases between. The chain's CDR3 is CSVDVGGHTDGYTF. The CDR3 DNA sequence: TGCAGCGTCGACGTGGGAGGTCATACGGATGGCTACACCTTC.

The chain joins TRBV28 to TRBJ2-1, with D possibly being TRBD2 (5 bases). The CDR3 is 16 residues long. The V end was cut by 6 bases, the J end by 0 bases, with 15 bases between. Germline CDR1 is MDHEN and CDR2 is SYDVKM. CDR3 in DNA: TGTGCCAGCAGCCAAATTATAGGGAGCTCCTACAATGAGCAGTTCTTC. It is translated as CASSQIIGSSYNEQFF.

J is TRBJ2-1 and V is TRBV5-4, with D uncertain. V gave up 1 base and J gave up 0 bases, with 11 bases separating them. Germline V gene lookup returns CDR1 SGHNT and CDR2 YYREEE (reference sequence). The CDR3 length is 16 residues. This chain's CDR3 is CASSLSSWSSYNEQFF. The CDR3 DNA reads TGTGCCAGCAGCTTGAGTAGCTGGAGCTCCTACAATGAGCAGTTCTTC.

The chain employs TRBV7-2 and TRBJ1-5; 7 bases fit TRBD1. CDR3 length: 14 residues. With V trimmed by 4 bases and J by 2 bases, 2 bases remained unmatched. Germline CDR1 is SGHTA and CDR2 is FQGNSA. CDR3 region: CASSWDSGNQPQHF. The CDR3 coding sequence is TGTGCCAGCAGCTGGGACAGTGGCAATCAGCCCCAGCATTTT.

Details on this clone: Other DNA sequences in the same sample also yield this CDR3. The V call is TRBV29-1, the J call TRBJ1-2; D call uncertain. Germline-derived CDR1 and CDR2 are SQVTM and ANQGSEA. Trimming shortened V by 2 bases and J by 0 bases, and 4 bases separated the two germline ends. This CDR3 spans 12 amino acids. This CDR3 is CSVETANYGYTF. The CDR3 bases are TGCAGCGTTGAAACAGCTAACTATGGCTACACCTTC.

The rearrangement links TRBV20-1 to TRBJ1-2; D gene ambiguous. V dropped 5 bases and J dropped 8 bases, with 9 bases sitting between them. CDR3 length: 10 amino acids. Per the germline V gene, CDR1 is DFQATT and CDR2 is SNEGSKA (reference sequence). CDR3 residues: CSALRGGYTF. DNA for the CDR3: TGCAGTGCTCTACGCGGGGGCTACACCTTC.

V and J are TRBV29-1 and TRBJ2-1; 9 bases map to TRBD1. V dropped 7 bases and J dropped 7; count of bases not matched to a gene: 8. Germline-derived CDR1 and CDR2 are SQVTM and ANQGSEA. CDR3 length equals 13 residues. This CDR3 reads CSATRTGANEQFF. DNA of the CDR3: TGCAGCGCCACTAGGACAGGGGCGAATGAGCAGTTCTTC.

The V and J genes are TRBV29-1 and TRBJ1-2; TRBD1 matches 8 bases. From germline, CDR1 is SQVTM and CDR2 ANQGSEA. The CDR3 consists of 11 residues. With 7 bases clipped from V and 7 bases from J, the junction kept 5 bases outside the gene matches. The CDR3, as DNA: TGCAGCGCCGGACAGGGCGGTGGCTACACCTTC. Translation gives CSAGQGGGYTF.

The chain joins TRBV9 to TRBJ2-1, with TRBD2 matching over 12 bases. The junction had 3 bases not matched to a gene; V was cut back by 3 bases and J by 2 bases. In germline, CDR1 is SGDLS, CDR2 YYNGEE. CDR3 length equals 16 residues. For the CDR3, the DNA is TGTGCCAGCAGCGCGCGGACTAGCGGGGCCTACAATGAGCAGTTCTTC. Translated, it gives CASSARTSGAYNEQFF.